This T cell receptor (beta chain) came from a study of CD8 T cells in ankylosing spondylitis. Regarding the study as a whole: Prior literature has documented some motif variants in synovial fluid and blood from reactive arthritis. One TCR beta motif, made up of seven to nine highly homologous variants, appeared characteristic of ankylosing spondylitis blood. Disease-linked clones were found to be CD8+ and relatively rare in peripheral blood. Matched ankylosing spondylitis synovial fluid reportedly contained a significantly enriched population of disease-linked clones.

Of note for this clonotype: Its matching antigen is unknown.

TCR beta libraries were made by quantitative 5'-RACE with molecular barcodes. MiXCR, applied by TCRdb to the 5' RACE reads, yields one record per CDR3 protein. The profile shows approximately 300,000 distinct CDR3 sequences, 6.5% to 10% of them singletons. V was trimmed by 1 base and J by 0 bases, leaving 6 bases between them. This CDR3 contains 16 residues. The germline V gene encodes CDR1 KGHDR and CDR2 SFDVKD. The receptor's source is a male donor with ankylosing spondylitis. The rearrangement links TRBV24-1 to TRBJ2-6, with D hard to call. Specimen: blood, either unsorted or a sorted T cell fraction (not recorded which). The CDR3: CATSDFRSSGANVLTF. Here the CDR3 DNA reads TGTGCCACCAGTGATTTCAGATCCTCTGGGGCCAACGTCCTGACTTTC.